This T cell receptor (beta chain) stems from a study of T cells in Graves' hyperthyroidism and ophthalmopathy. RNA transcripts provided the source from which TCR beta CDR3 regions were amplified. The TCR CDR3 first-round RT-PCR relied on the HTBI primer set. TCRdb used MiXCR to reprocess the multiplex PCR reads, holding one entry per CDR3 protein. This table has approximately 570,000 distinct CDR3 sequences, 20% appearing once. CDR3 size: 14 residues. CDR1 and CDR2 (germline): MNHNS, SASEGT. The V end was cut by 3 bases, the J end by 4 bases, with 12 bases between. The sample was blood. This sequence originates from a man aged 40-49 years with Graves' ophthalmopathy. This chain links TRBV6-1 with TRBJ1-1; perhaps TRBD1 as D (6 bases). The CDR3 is CASSDRQAPTEAFF. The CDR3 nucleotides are TGTGCCAGCAGTGACAGACAGGCCCCCACTGAAGCTTTCTTT.